Detailed here is one TCR beta chain. Its antigen remains unidentified. In the ViraFEST assay, antigen-specific CD4+ clonotypes were identified by expansion after peptide-pool stimulation. CD4+ T cells were isolated after nine to ten days of culture. Two-dose vaccination with either BNT162b2 or mRNA-1273 was given to the participants. PBMC cultures contained around 2 million cells per well, roughly 10 IU/ml IL-2 and around 9.6 ug/ml peptides. Clones were read by immunoSEQ multiplex PCR, and TCRdb kept only the in-frame ones, dropping some. The sample lists fewer than 15,000 clones, about 75% occurring once. Per the germline V gene, CDR1 is MNHEY and CDR2 is SVGAGI. The germline V and J ends were trimmed by 4 bases and 0 bases, with 7 bases remaining between them. This CDR3 is built from 14 residues. The data derive from a study of vaccination effects on CD4 cells after COVID-19.

The starting material was CD4+ T cells from PBMCs cultured with HCoV-NL63 spike peptides, obtained after COVID-19 vaccination. The J gene is TRBJ1-5, the V gene TRBV6-5; D is uncertain. The receptor was derived from a human donor who received a COVID-19 vaccine. CDR3 coding DNA: TGTGCCAGCAGTTCTCAGTATAGCAATCAGCCCCAGCATTTT. Translating gives CASSSQYSNQPQHF.